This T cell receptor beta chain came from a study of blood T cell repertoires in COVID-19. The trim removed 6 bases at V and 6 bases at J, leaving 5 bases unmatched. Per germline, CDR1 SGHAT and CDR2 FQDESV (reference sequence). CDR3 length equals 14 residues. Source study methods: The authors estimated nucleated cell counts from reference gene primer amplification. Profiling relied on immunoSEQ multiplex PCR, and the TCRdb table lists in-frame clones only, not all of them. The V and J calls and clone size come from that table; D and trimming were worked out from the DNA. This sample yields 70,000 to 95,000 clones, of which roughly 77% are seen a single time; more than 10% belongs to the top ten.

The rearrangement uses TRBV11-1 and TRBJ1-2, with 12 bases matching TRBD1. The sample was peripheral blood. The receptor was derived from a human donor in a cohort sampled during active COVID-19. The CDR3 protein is CASSWGQGAHGYTF. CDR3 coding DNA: TGTGCCAGCAGTTGGGGACAGGGGGCGCATGGCTACACCTTC.